These 18 T cell receptor beta chains originate from one sample sequenced in a study of blood T cell repertoires in COVID-19. Here immunoSEQ multiplex PCR was the method, and the copy in TCRdb shows in-frame clones only, minus some. The sample consists of 100,000 to 150,000 clones, more than 70% of them appearing once. The sample consisted of peripheral blood. The source of these receptors is a woman aged 30 to 39 who had recovered from COVID-19.

The J gene is TRBJ1-5, the V gene TRBV6-5; D unresolved. This CDR3 is built from 15 residues. The V end was cut by 6 bases, the J end by 0 bases, with 12 bases between. Germline V gene lookup returns CDR1 MNHEY and CDR2 SVGAGI. This chain's CDR3 is CASSRGRDSNQPQHF. DNA for the CDR3: TGTGCCAGCAGCCGAGGACGGGATAGCAATCAGCCCCAGCATTTT.

The chain is built from TRBV11-2 and TRBJ2-7; no clear D gene. V gave up 1 base and J gave up 4 bases, with 11 bases separating them. The CDR3 contains 14 residues. Germline V lookup: CDR1 SGHAT, CDR2 FQNNGV. The CDR3 sequence is CASSLGGSQYEQYF. CDR3 DNA sequence: TGTGCCAGCAGCTTAGGCGGTAGTCAGTACGAGCAGTACTTC.

This clone has just one count. The chain carries TRBV19 and TRBJ1-5; 9 bases map to TRBD1. With V trimmed by 1 base and J by 7 bases, 8 bases remained unmatched. This CDR3 has 16 amino acids. Germline values: CDR1 LNHDA, CDR2 SQIVND (reference sequence). The DNA for the CDR3 is TGTGCCAGTAGTATAGGTTCGACAGGGGGTCGACAGCCCCAGCATTTT. Translation gives CASSIGSTGGRQPQHF.

The chain couples TRBV7-9 to TRBJ1-3; 7 nucleotides align to TRBD1. Per germline, CDR1 SEHNR and CDR2 FQNEAQ (reference sequence). The CDR3 extends over 16 amino acids. V shed 4 bases, J shed 4 bases, and the junction held 10 bases outside the gene matches. The CDR3 DNA is TGTGCCAGCAGCTCACCCCCGGGACAGAGCGGAAACACCATATATTTT. Translating it yields CASSSPPGQSGNTIYF.

The V gene is TRBV4-1, the J gene TRBJ2-7, with 10 positions matching TRBD1. Germline values: CDR1 MGHRA, CDR2 YSYEKL. CDR3 length: 15 residues. The V gene end was trimmed by 0 bases and the J gene end by 4 bases; junction bases not matched to a gene: 3. Here the CDR3 reads CASSQDPGQGYEQYF. CDR3 nucleotides: TGCGCCAGCAGCCAAGACCCGGGACAGGGGTACGAGCAGTACTTC.

The rearrangement uses TRBV5-1 and TRBJ2-4, with TRBD2 identical over 8 bases. CDR1 is SGHRS and CDR2 is YFSETQ in the germline V gene. Trimming removed 1 base from V and 9 bases from J; junction bases left unmatched: 9. The CDR3 consists of 15 residues. The CDR3 DNA reads as TGCGCCAGCAGCTTGTCCCAAGCGGGAGTCGGCATTCAGTACTTC. Encoded protein: CASSLSQAGVGIQYF.

This clone occurred once. The chain carries TRBV10-2 and TRBJ2-7, with D perhaps TRBD2 (5 bases). Trimming removed 4 bases at V and 1 base at J, with 11 bases between. This CDR3 region has 14 residues. The germline CDR1 and CDR2 sequences are WSHSY and SAAADI. The CDR3 is CASSGLAPSYEQYF. The CDR3 coding sequence is TGCGCCAGCAGTGGGCTAGCTCCATCCTACGAGCAGTACTTC.

A single count supports this clone. This chain uses TRBV7-9 with TRBJ2-1, with 11 bases lining up with TRBD1. There are 16 residues in the CDR3. The ends lost 8 bases at V and 9 bases at J; junction bases unmatched: 15. Germline CDR1 reads SEHNR; CDR2 reads FQNEAQ (reference sequence). Here the CDR3 reads CASGNGDRGRLSEQFF. The CDR3, as DNA: TGTGCCAGCGGGAATGGGGACAGGGGGAGATTAAGTGAGCAGTTCTTC.

V is TRBV7-3 and J is TRBJ1-1; TRBD1 is a possible D gene (5 bases). Deletions cut 1 base from V and 0 bases from J, with 12 bases between. CDR3 length equals 16 residues. CDR1 is SGHTA, CDR2 FQGTGA, per germline. The CDR3 loop is CASSLSFGGVNTEAFF. The CDR3 bases are TGTGCCAGCAGCTTAAGCTTCGGAGGGGTGAACACTGAAGCTTTCTTT. Supplemented by reference TRBV7-3 and TRBJ1-1, the full variable domain reads GAGVSQTPSNKVTEKGKYVELRCDPISGHTALYWYRQSLGQGPEFLIYFQGTGAADDSGLPNDRFFAVRPEGSVSTLKIQRTERGDSAVYLCASSLSFGGVNTEAFFGQGTRLTVV.

The V call is TRBV12-5, the J call TRBJ2-4, with 13 bases matching TRBD2. V trimming: 3 bases; J trimming: 6 bases; junction bases outside the gene matches: 23. The V gene's germline CDR1 is LGHNT and CDR2 FRNRAP. The CDR3 is 22 amino acids. CDR3: CASGFVPPTSGRAQAAGNIQYF. For the CDR3, the DNA is TGTGCTAGTGGTTTCGTCCCCCCCACTAGCGGGAGGGCCCAGGCGGCAGGAAACATTCAGTACTTC.

The rearrangement uses TRBV29-1 and TRBJ2-2; no reliable D call. This CDR3 region has 13 residues. Germline V gene sequence: CDR1 SQVTM, CDR2 ANQGSEA. V lost 8 bases and J 1 base, leaving 11 bases between the germline ends. The CDR3 DNA is TGCAGCCCTCGAGTTTGGAACACCGGGGAGCTGTTTTTT. Protein sequence: CSPRVWNTGELFF.

This clone was counted between two and nine times. The chain links TRBV4-2 to TRBJ2-2; a weak D match, TRBD1 (5 bases). V was trimmed by 1 base and J by 4 bases, leaving 10 bases between them. This CDR3 has 15 residues. Germline V CDR1 and CDR2: LGHNA, YNFKEQ. The CDR3 reads CASSQVPQGTGELFF. CDR3 sequence (DNA): TGTGCCAGCAGCCAAGTTCCCCAGGGCACCGGGGAGCTGTTTTTT.

The chain employs TRBV11-2 and TRBJ1-1; D remains unclear. The CDR3 covers 12 residues. The V gene's germline CDR1 is SGHAT and CDR2 FQNNGV. Trimming stripped 1 base from V and 8 bases from J, with 8 bases between. The CDR3 is CASSLVGIEAFF. DNA of the CDR3: TGTGCCAGCAGCTTAGTCGGGATCGAAGCTTTCTTT.

The chain recombines TRBV10-1 with TRBJ1-6, with TRBD1 identical over 8 bases. The CDR3 is 24 residues long. V was pared by 6 bases and J by 1 base, with 29 bases of the junction left unmatched. Germline V gene data show CDR1 as WNHNN and CDR2 as SYGVQD (reference sequence). The CDR3 DNA sequence: TGCGCCAGCAGGGCGGGACTGGCAGGGGGCTATTTTTCCCCACTGTTTTCCTATAATTCACCCCTCCACTTT. Its translation: CASRAGLAGGYFSPLFSYNSPLHF.

CDR3 sequence: CAWSLGVGGSPLHF. As DNA, the CDR3 is TGTGCCTGGAGTTTGGGTGTGGGGGGTTCACCCCTCCACTTT. This rearrangement joins TRBV30 to TRBJ1-6; D is perhaps TRBD1 (5 bases). Germline CDR1 and CDR2: GTSNPN and SVGIG (reference sequence). This CDR3 comprises 14 residues. V lost 2 bases, J lost 9 bases, and 14 bases lay in between.

The chain employs TRBV19 and TRBJ2-2, with D tentatively TRBD2 (5 bases). Trimming pared 5 bases from V and 13 bases from J, leaving 11 bases between. The CDR3 sequence is 11 residues long. Germline values: CDR1 LNHDA, CDR2 SQIVND (reference sequence). The CDR3 is CASSVDWVLFF. In nucleotides, the CDR3 is TGTGCCAGTAGTGTGGACTGGGTGCTGTTTTTT.

The V gene is TRBV5-1, the J gene TRBJ2-5; D is uncertain. Trimming cost V 0 bases and J 5 bases, with 5 bases left between them. Germline V gives CDR1 SGHRS, CDR2 YFSETQ. This CDR3 spans 12 amino acids. Here the CDR3 reads CASSLAAETQYF. CDR3 in DNA: TGCGCCAGCAGCTTGGCCGCGGAGACCCAGTACTTC.

The chain is built from TRBV10-3 and TRBJ1-1; weak D call: TRBD1 (6 bases). Germline V lookup: CDR1 ENHRY, CDR2 SYGVKD. Between the trimmed V and J ends, which lost 11 bases and 4 bases, there was a span of 14 bases. The CDR3 runs 12 residues. The CDR3 is CASQGIGTEAFF. CDR3 coding DNA: TGTGCCTCACAGGGAATTGGCACTGAAGCTTTCTTT.